A selection of T cell receptor beta chains follows, all from one sample in a study of shared clonotypes between healthy human individuals. TCRdb keeps only in-frame clones here, not all; method: immunoSEQ multiplex PCR. Of around 2,000,000 clones listed, roughly 94% are singletons. Sequenced input: naive CD8+ T cells sorted from blood. These receptors all come from a man between 18 and 35 years old in good health. The CDR3 runs from the conserved cysteine through the conserved F or W. The D gene is left open where the match is weak. The size entry is marked missing in some rows and otherwise reads once, few, many or a size class.

d_call clone_size cdr3_length j_call v_call cdr3_nt cdr3_aa
. . 11 TRBJ2-1 TRBV14 TGTGCCAGCAGCCAAGCAACCGAGCAGTTCTTC CASSQATEQFF
. . 11 TRBJ2-5 TRBV5-8 TGTGCCAGCACAGCTAAAGAGACCCAGTACTTC CASTAKETQYF
. . 15 TRBJ2-3 TRBV11-2 TGTGCCAGCAGCCTCGTCGGGGGTTGGGCAGATACGCAGTATTTT CASSLVGGWADTQYF
. . 13 TRBJ1-5 TRBV27 TGTGCCAGCAGCCTCGTAGGTCATCAGCCCCAGCATTTT CASSLVGHQPQHF
. . 13 TRBJ1-2 TRBV5-4 TGTGCCAGCAGTACGGGCGTGAATGGGGGCTACACCTTC CASSTGVNGGYTF
. . 16 TRBJ1-1 TRBV7-3 TGTGCCAGCAGCTGGGGGCCGCCTGATGGGGACACTGAAGCTTTCTTT CASSWGPPDGDTEAFF
TRBD1 . 16 TRBJ2-7 TRBV7-2 TGTGCCAGCAGCTACTCGGGTGGACAGGGGTCCTACGAGCAGTACTTC CASSYSGGQGSYEQYF
TRBD1 . 14 TRBJ2-5 TRBV4-1 TGCGCCAGCAGCCACCTCGGACAGGAAGAGACCCAGTACTTC CASSHLGQEETQYF
TRBD2 . 18 TRBJ2-7 TRBV4-3 TGCGCCAGCAGCCAGGAACCGGGACTAGCGGGAGGTGCCCACGAGCAGTACTTC CASSQEPGLAGGAHEQYF
. . 13 TRBJ2-5 TRBV6-5 TGTGCCAGCAGCCCTTTTAGAGAAGAGACCCAGTACTTC CASSPFREETQYF
. once 17 TRBJ2-1 TRBV10-3 TGTGCCATCAGTGAGTCGATACAGGGTGAATCGGGCAATGAGCAGTTCTTC CAISESIQGESGNEQFF
TRBD2 . 15 TRBJ2-7 TRBV7-2 TGTGCCAGCAGCTTAAGCGGGGGGGCAATCTACGAGCAGTACTTC CASSLSGGAIYEQYF
. . 16 TRBJ2-7 TRBV15 TGTGCCACCAGCAGAGATACGGGAAGCGCGTCATACGAGCAGTACTTC CATSRDTGSASYEQYF
. . 14 TRBJ2-7 TRBV27 TGTGCCAGCAGTCCTGTCAGGGAGTCCTACGAGCAGTACTTC CASSPVRESYEQYF
. . 14 TRBJ2-7 TRBV5-5 TGTGCCAGCAGCTTGGATCCGGGCTCCTACGAGCAGTACTTC CASSLDPGSYEQYF
TRBD2 . 16 TRBJ2-3 TRBV13 TGTGCCAGCAGCTTAGGCGGGCCGGGGGGGGTAGATACGCAGTATTTT CASSLGGPGGVDTQYF
. . 17 TRBJ1-6 TRBV9 TGTGCCAGCAGCGTAGGACCCTGGGTGGGGCTAGATTCACCCCTCCACTTT CASSVGPWVGLDSPLHF
. . 14 TRBJ2-7 TRBV28 TGTGCCAGCAGTTTCACAGGGGAGGCCTACGAGCAGTACTTC CASSFTGEAYEQYF
. . 14 TRBJ2-2 TRBV13 TGTGCCATCACGGTGGGGGGGCGCACCGGGGAGCTGTTTTTT CAITVGGRTGELFF
TRBD2 . 19 TRBJ2-7 TRBV7-9 TGTGCCAGCAGCTTTAAAAGCGGGACTAGCGGGAGGGCCTGGGACGAGCAGTACTTC CASSFKSGTSGRAWDEQYF
. . 18 TRBJ2-6 TRBV7-9 TGTGCCAGCAGCCCCCGGGCGACTGCAAGCTCTGGGGCCAACGTCCTGACTTTC CASSPRATASSGANVLTF
. . 17 TRBJ1-5 TRBV27 TGTGCCAGCAGCCCCCGAGACAGGCCCCTTAGCAATCAGCCCCAGCATTTT CASSPRDRPLSNQPQHF
. . 14 TRBJ1-6 TRBV27 TGTGCCAGCAGTCAGGGGTTGGCTAATTCACCCCTCCACTTT CASSQGLANSPLHF
TRBD2 . 14 TRBJ2-7 TRBV6-1 TGTGCCAGCAGTGCTAGCGGGGGTCTCTACGAGCAGTACTTC CASSASGGLYEQYF
. . 12 TRBJ1-2 TRBV2 TGTGCCAGCAGTGAAAGAGTGTATGGCTACACCTTC CASSERVYGYTF
TRBD1 . 14 TRBJ1-2 TRBV12-5 TGTGCTAGTGGTTATACAGGGGGCAACAATGGCTACACCTTC CASGYTGGNNGYTF
. . 13 TRBJ2-7 TRBV5-6 TGTGCCAGCAGCTTGGGGTTGGAGTCCGAGCAGTACTTC CASSLGLESEQYF
. few 15 TRBJ2-7 TRBV4-3 TGCGCCAGCAGCCAAGATGTATGGCAGGTCGACGAGCAGTACTTC CASSQDVWQVDEQYF
. . 15 TRBJ2-7 TRBV5-1 TGCGCCAGCAGCTTGGAACCAGGGTTCATCTTCGAGCAGTACTTC CASSLEPGFIFEQYF
. . 12 TRBJ2-7 TRBV6-1 TGTGCCAGCACCCCGGGGGTCTACGAGCAGTACTTC CASTPGVYEQYF
TRBD2 . 13 TRBJ2-7 TRBV29-1 TGCAGCGTGGAGCGGGAGGGCTCCTACGAGCAGTACTTC CSVEREGSYEQYF
. . 13 TRBJ2-2 TRBV19 TGTGCCAGTAGTATGGGGTCTTCGGGGGAGCTGTTTTTT CASSMGSSGELFF
. . 14 TRBJ2-7 TRBV4-1 TGCGCCAGCAGCCAAGATTCAAAAGCGGATGAGCAGTACTTC CASSQDSKADEQYF
. . 12 TRBJ2-7 TRBV9 TGTGCCAGCAGCTCCGGGGCCTACGAGCAGTACTTC CASSSGAYEQYF
. . 14 TRBJ2-1 TRBV6-5 TGTGCCAGCAGTTACTTAGGGGTGAGCAATGAGCAGTTCTTC CASSYLGVSNEQFF
TRBD1 . 15 TRBJ2-1 TRBV6-5 TGTGCCAGCAGACCGGGACAGGGGGCGTTAAATGAGCAGTTCTTC CASRPGQGALNEQFF
TRBD1 . 13 TRBJ1-1 TRBV28 TGTGCCAGCAGTTTAGCCCCGGGACAGGGAGCTTTCTTT CASSLAPGQGAFF
. . 13 TRBJ2-7 TRBV27 TGTGCCAGCAGTTGGCGGTCGACCTACGAGCAGTACTTC CASSWRSTYEQYF
. . 14 TRBJ1-2 TRBV4-3 TGCGCCAGCAGCCCCGACCGGGCAATTTATGGCTACACCTTC CASSPDRAIYGYTF
. . 14 TRBJ1-5 TRBV4-1 TGCGCCAGCAGCCAAGAGAATGGGGCACAGCCCCAGCATTTT CASSQENGAQPQHF
TRBD2 . 21 TRBJ2-1 TRBV28 TGTGCCAGCAGTTTATCCCGCCTGACTAGCGGGGGGTCGAGCTCCTACAATGAGCAGTTCTTC CASSLSRLTSGGSSSYNEQFF
TRBD1 . 15 TRBJ2-7 TRBV19 TGTGCCAGTAGTATCAGGGACAGGGGAGGTTACGAGCAGTACTTC CASSIRDRGGYEQYF
. . 16 TRBJ1-6 TRBV7-9 TGTGCCAGCAGCTCCTCCAACCGGGAATTCAATTCACCCCTCCACTTT CASSSSNREFNSPLHF
. . 14 TRBJ2-5 TRBV2 TGTGCCAGCAAAGGCGGCAGGGCCCAAGAGACCCAGTACTTC CASKGGRAQETQYF
. . 12 TRBJ1-6 TRBV7-9 TGTGCCAGCAGCTTAGGGAATTCACCCCTCCACTTT CASSLGNSPLHF
TRBD2 once 16 TRBJ2-3 TRBV10-3 TGTGCCATCAGTGAGTCCCTAGCGGGAGAATCAGATACGCAGTATTTT CAISESLAGESDTQYF
TRBD1 . 16 TRBJ2-7 TRBV4-3 TGCGCCAGCAGCCCCACCCTGGGGACAGGGGGCTACGAGCAGTACTTC CASSPTLGTGGYEQYF
. . 16 TRBJ2-4 TRBV6-6 TGTGCCAGCAGGCCCGTTAGGGAGGTAGCCAAAAACATTCAGTACTTC CASRPVREVAKNIQYF
. . 13 TRBJ2-1 TRBV27 TGTGCCAGCAGTTTATCAGCTTGGAATGAGCAGTTCTTC CASSLSAWNEQFF
TRBD2 . 15 TRBJ2-1 TRBV10-1 TGCGCCAGCAGTGACTCGGCGGGAGGGATTATGGAGCAGTTCTTC CASSDSAGGIMEQFF
TRBD1 . 14 TRBJ1-1 TRBV2 TGTGCCAGCAGTCGGTTTACAGGGGACACTGAAGCTTTCTTT CASSRFTGDTEAFF
TRBD1 . 15 TRBJ1-2 TRBV18 TGTGCCAGCTCACCCCAGGGGGACTCCCCTTATGGCTACACCTTC CASSPQGDSPYGYTF
. . 12 TRBJ2-2 TRBV28 TGTGCCAGCAGTGTAGGGTATTCTGAGCTGTTTTTT CASSVGYSELFF
. . 16 TRBJ2-2 TRBV7-9 TGTGCCAGCAGCGGAGAGGACGGCCCGAACACCGGGGAGCTGTTTTTT CASSGEDGPNTGELFF
. . 13 TRBJ2-1 TRBV4-3 TGCGCCAGCAGCCAAGCTAGACAAGTCCAGCAGTTCTTC CASSQARQVQQFF
TRBD1 . 14 TRBJ2-5 TRBV27 TGTGCCAGCAGTTGGACAGGGGGCGCGGAGACCCAGTACTTC CASSWTGGAETQYF
. . 15 TRBJ2-7 TRBV12-5 TGTGCTAGTGGTTTGGGTACGAGGGGTTCCTACGAGCAGTACTTC CASGLGTRGSYEQYF
TRBD1 . 16 TRBJ2-7 TRBV6-6 TGTGCCAGCAGCAAAGCCGGGACAGGGCCCGGGGACGAGCAGTACTTC CASSKAGTGPGDEQYF
TRBD1 . 12 TRBJ1-5 TRBV27 TGTGCCAGCAGTTTAGCAGGGGGGCCCCAGCATTTT CASSLAGGPQHF
. . 14 TRBJ1-2 TRBV5-6 TGTGCCAGCAGCTTGGAGGACAGACCCTATGGCTACACCTTC CASSLEDRPYGYTF